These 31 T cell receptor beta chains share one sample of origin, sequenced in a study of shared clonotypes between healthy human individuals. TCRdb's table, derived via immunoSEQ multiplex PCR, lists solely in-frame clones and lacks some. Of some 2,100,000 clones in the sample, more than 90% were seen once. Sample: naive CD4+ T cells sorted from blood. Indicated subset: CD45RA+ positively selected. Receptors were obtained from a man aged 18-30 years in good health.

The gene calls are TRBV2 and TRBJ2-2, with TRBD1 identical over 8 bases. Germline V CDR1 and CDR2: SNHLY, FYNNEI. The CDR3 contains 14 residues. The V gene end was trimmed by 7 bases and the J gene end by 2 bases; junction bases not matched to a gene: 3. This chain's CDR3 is CASKGQANTGELFF. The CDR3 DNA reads TGTGCCAGCAAGGGACAGGCAAACACCGGGGAGCTGTTTTTT.

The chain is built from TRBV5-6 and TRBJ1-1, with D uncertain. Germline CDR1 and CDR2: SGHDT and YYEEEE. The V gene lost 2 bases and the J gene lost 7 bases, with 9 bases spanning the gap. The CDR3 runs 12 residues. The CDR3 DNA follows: TGTGCCAGCAGCTTTATAAGTGGTGAAGCTTTCTTT. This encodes CASSFISGEAFF.

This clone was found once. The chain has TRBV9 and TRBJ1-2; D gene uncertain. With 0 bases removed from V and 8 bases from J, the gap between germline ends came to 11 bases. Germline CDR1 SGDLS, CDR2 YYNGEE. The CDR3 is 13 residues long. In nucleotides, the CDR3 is TGTGCCAGCAGCGTAGATGCCCAGTGGGGCTACACCTTC. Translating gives CASSVDAQWGYTF.

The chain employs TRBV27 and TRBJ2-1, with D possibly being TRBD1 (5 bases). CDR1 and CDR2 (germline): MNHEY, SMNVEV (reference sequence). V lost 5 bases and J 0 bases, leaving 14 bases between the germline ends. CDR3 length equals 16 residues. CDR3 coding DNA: TGTGCCAGCAGTCCCCTCGGTCAGGGCTCCTACAATGAGCAGTTCTTC. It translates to CASSPLGQGSYNEQFF.

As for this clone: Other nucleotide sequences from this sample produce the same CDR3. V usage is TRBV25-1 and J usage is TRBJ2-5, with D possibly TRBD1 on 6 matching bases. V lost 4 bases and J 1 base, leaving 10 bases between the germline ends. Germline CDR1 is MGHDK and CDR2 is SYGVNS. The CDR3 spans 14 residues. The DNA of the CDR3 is TGTGCCAGCAGTGCACGGACAGCCCAAGAGACCCAGTACTTC. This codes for CASSARTAQETQYF.

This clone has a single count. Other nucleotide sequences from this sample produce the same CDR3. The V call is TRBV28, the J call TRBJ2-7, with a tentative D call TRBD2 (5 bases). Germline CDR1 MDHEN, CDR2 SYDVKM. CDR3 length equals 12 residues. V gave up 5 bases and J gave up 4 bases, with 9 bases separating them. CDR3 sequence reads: CASSLLAYEQYF. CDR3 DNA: TGTGCCAGCAGTCTATTAGCGTACGAGCAGTACTTC.

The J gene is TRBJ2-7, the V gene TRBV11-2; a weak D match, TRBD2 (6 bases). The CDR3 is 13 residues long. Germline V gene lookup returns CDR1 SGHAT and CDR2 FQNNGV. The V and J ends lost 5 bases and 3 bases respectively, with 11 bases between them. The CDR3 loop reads CASSNLASYEQYF. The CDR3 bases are TGTGCCAGCAGCAACCTAGCGAGCTACGAGCAGTACTTC. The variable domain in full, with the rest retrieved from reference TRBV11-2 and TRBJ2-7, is EAGVAQSPRYKIIEKRQSVAFWCNPISGHATLYWYQQILGQGPKLLIQFQNNGVVDDSQLPKDRFSAERLKGVDSTLKIQPAKLEDSAVYLCASSNLASYEQYFGPGTRLTVT.

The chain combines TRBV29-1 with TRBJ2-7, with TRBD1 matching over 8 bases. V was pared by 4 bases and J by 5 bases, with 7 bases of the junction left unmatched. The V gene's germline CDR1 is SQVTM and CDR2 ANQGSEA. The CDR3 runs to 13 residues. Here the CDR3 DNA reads TGCAGCGTTGCGACCGGGACAGGTAACGAGCAGTACTTC. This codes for CSVATGTGNEQYF.

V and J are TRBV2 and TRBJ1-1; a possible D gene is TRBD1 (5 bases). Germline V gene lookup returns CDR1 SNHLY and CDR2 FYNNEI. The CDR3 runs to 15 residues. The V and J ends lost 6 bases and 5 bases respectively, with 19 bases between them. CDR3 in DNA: TGTGCCAGCAGCCCGGGACCGGCGGGGGGGACTGAAGCTTTCTTT. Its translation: CASSPGPAGGTEAFF.

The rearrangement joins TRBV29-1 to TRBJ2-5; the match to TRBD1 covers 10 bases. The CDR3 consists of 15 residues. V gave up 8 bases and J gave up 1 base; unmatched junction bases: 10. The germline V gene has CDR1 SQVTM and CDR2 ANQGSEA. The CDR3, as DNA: TGCAGCACATACCGACAGGGGGCATCCCAAGAGACCCAGTACTTC. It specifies CSTYRQGASQETQYF.

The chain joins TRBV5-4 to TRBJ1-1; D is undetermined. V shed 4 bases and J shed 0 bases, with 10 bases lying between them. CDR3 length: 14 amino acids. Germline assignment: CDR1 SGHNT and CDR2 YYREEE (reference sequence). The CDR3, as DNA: TGTGCCAGCAGCCCCGGTAGTATGAACACTGAAGCTTTCTTT. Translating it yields CASSPGSMNTEAFF.

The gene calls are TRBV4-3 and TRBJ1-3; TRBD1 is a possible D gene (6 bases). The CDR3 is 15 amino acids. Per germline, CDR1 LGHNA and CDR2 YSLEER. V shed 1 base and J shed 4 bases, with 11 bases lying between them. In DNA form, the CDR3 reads TGCGCCAGCAGCCAAGTGGGGGCAGGCGGAAACACCATATATTTT. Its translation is CASSQVGAGGNTIYF.

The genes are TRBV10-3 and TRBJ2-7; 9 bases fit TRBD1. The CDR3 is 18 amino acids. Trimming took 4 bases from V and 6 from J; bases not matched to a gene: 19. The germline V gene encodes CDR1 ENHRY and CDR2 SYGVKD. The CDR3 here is CAISGVWEAGTGKREQYF. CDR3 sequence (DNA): TGTGCCATCAGTGGTGTCTGGGAGGCGGGGACAGGGAAGCGCGAGCAGTACTTC.

The CDR3 here is CASSVGQGNQETQYF. The CDR3 DNA reads TGTGCCAGCAGCGTAGGTCAGGGAAACCAAGAGACCCAGTACTTC. V and J are TRBV9 and TRBJ2-5; maybe TRBD1 (5 bases). The V and J ends lost 0 bases and 0 bases respectively, with 9 bases between them. The CDR3 runs to 15 residues. CDR1 SGDLS and CDR2 YYNGEE come from the germline V gene.

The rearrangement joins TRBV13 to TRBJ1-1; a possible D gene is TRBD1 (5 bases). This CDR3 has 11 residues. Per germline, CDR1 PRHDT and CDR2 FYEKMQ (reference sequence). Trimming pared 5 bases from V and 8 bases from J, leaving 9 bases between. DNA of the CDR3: TGTGCCAGCAGCCTGCGACAGGAAGCTTTCTTT. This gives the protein CASSLRQEAFF. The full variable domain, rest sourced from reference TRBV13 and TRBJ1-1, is AAGVIQSPRHLIKEKRETATLKCYPIPRHDTVYWYQQGPGQDPQFLISFYEKMQSDKGSIPDRFSAQQFSDYHSELNMSSLELGDSALYFCASSLRQEAFFGQGTRLTVV.

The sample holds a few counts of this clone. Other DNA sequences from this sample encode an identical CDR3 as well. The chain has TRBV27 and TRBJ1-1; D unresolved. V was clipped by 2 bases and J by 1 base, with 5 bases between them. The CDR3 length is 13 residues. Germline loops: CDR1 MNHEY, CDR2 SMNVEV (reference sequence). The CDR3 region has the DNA TGTGCCAGCAGTTTACGGGAGAACACTGAAGCTTTCTTT. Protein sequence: CASSLRENTEAFF.

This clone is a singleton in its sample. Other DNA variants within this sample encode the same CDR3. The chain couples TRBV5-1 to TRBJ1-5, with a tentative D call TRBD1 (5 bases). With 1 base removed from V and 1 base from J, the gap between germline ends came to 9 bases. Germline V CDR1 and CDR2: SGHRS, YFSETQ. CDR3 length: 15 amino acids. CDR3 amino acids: CASSLSGDSNQPQHF. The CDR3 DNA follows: TGCGCCAGCAGCTTGAGCGGGGACAGCAATCAGCCCCAGCATTTT.

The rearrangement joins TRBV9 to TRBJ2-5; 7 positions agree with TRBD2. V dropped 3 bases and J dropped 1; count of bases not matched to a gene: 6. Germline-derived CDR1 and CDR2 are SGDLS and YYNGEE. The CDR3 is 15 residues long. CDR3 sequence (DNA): TGTGCCAGCAGCGGAGCAGCGGGACCCCAAGAGACCCAGTACTTC. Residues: CASSGAAGPQETQYF.

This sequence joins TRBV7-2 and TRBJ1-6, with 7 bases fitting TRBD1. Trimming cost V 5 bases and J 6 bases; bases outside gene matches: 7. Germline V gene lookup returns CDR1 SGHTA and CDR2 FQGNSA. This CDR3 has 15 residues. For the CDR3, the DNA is TGTGCCAGCAGCCCGCAGGGGGGGGGTAATTCACCCCTCCACTTT. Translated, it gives CASSPQGGGNSPLHF. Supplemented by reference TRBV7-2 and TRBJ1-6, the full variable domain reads GAGVSQSPSNKVTEKGKDVELRCDPISGHTALYWYRQSLGQGLEFLIYFQGNSAPDKSGLPSDRFSAERTGGSVSTLTIQRTQQEDSAVYLCASSPQGGGNSPLHFGNGTRLTVT.

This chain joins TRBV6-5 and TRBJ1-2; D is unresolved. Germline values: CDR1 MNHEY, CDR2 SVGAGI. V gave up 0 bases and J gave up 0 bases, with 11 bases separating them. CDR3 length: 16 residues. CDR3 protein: CASSYSSQVSNYGYTF. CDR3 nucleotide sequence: TGTGCCAGCAGTTACTCGAGCCAGGTTTCTAACTATGGCTACACCTTC.

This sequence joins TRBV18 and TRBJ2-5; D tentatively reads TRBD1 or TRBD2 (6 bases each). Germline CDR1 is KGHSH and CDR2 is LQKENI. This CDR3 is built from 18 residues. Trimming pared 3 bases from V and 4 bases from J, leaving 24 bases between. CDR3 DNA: TGTGCCAGCTCACCGTCTCACTCTAGCTGGGGGGCCCCAGAGACCCAGTACTTC. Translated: CASSPSHSSWGAPETQYF. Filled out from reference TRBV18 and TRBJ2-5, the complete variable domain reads NAGVMQNPRHLVRRRGQEARLRCSPMKGHSHVYWYRQLPEEGLKFMVYLQKENIIDESGMPKERFSAEFPKEGPSILRIQQVVRGDSAAYFCASSPSHSSWGAPETQYFGPGTRLLVL.

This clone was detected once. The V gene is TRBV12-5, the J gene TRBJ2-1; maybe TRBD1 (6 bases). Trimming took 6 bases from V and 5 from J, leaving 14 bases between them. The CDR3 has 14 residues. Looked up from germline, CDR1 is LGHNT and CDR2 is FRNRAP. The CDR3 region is CASGLRGVNNEQFF. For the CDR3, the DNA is TGTGCTAGTGGCCTCAGGGGCGTGAACAATGAGCAGTTCTTC.

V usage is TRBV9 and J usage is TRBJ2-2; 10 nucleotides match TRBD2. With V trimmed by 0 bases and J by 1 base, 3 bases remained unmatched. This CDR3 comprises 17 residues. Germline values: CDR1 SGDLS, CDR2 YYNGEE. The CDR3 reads CASSVEGTSVNTGELFF. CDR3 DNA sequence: TGTGCCAGCAGCGTAGAAGGGACTAGCGTGAACACCGGGGAGCTGTTTTTT. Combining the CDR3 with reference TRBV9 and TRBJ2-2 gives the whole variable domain DSGVTQTPKHLITATGQRVTLRCSPRSGDLSVYWYQQSLDQGLQFLIQYYNGEERAKGNILERFSAQQFPDLHSELNLSSLELGDSALYFCASSVEGTSVNTGELFFGEGSRLTVL.

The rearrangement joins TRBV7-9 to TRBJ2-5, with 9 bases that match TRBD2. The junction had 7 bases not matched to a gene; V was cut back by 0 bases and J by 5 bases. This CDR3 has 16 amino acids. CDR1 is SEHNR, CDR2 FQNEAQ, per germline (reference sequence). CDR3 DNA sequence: TGTGCCAGCAGCTTAGCGCGGCGGGGGGGCCACGAGACCCAGTACTTC. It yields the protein CASSLARRGGHETQYF.

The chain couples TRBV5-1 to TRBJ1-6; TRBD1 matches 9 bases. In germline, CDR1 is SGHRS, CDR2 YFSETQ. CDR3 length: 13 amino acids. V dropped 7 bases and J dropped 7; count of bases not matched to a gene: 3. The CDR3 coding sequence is TGCGCCAGCGGCGGGACAGGGAATTCACCCCTCCACTTT. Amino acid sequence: CASGGTGNSPLHF.

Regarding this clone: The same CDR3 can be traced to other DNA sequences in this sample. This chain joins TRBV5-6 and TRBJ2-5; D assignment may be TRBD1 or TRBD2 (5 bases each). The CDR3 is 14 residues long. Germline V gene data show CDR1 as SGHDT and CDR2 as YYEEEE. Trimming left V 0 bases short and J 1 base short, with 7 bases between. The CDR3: CASSLGGAQETQYF. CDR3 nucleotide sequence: TGTGCCAGCAGCTTGGGAGGGGCCCAAGAGACCCAGTACTTC.

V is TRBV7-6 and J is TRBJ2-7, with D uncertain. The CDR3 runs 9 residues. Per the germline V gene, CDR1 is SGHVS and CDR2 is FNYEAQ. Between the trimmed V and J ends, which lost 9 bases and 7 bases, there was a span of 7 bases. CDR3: CARRREQYF. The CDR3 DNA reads TGTGCCAGGCGCAGAGAGCAGTACTTC.

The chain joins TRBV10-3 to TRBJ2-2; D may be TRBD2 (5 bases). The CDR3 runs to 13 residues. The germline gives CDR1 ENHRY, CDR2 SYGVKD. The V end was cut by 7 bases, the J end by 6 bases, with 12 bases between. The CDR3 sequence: CAIKEAEAGELFF. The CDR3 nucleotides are TGTGCCATCAAGGAGGCGGAAGCCGGGGAGCTGTTTTTT.

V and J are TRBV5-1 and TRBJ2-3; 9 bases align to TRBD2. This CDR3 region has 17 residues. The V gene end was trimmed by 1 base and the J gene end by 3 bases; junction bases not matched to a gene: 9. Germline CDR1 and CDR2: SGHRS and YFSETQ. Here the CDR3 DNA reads TGCGCCAGCAGCTTGAGGCCTAGCGGGATTTCTACAGATACGCAGTATTTT. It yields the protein CASSLRPSGISTDTQYF.

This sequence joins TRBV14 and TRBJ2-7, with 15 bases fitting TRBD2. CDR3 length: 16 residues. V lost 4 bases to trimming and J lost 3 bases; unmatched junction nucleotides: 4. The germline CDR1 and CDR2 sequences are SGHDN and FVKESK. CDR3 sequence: CASSPGLAGGGYEQYF. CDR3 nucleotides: TGTGCCAGCAGCCCGGGACTAGCGGGAGGCGGCTACGAGCAGTACTTC. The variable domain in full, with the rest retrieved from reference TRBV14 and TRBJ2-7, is EAGVTQFPSHSVIEKGQTVTLRCDPISGHDNLYWYRRVMGKEIKFLLHFVKESKQDESGMPNNRFLAERTGGTYSTLKVQPAELEDSGVYFCASSPGLAGGGYEQYFGPGTRLTVT.

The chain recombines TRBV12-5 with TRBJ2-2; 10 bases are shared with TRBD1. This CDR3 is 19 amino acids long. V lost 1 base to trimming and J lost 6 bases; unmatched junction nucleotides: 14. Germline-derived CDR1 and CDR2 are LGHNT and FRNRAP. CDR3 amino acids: CASGLDRYTGQGFSGELFF. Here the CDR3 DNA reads TGTGCTAGTGGTTTGGACCGGTACACGGGACAGGGGTTTTCCGGGGAGCTGTTTTTT.